The clone carrying this T cell receptor beta chain came up many times. Its antigen is unidentified. The genes are named according to mouse. The sample belongs to a study of CD8+ T cells in alopecia areata. Study-level information: Recipients were roughly 6-10-week-old female C3H/HeJ mice grafted with skin from roughly 6-13-month-old C3H/HeJ donors with spontaneous alopecia. Study-level points and caveats: Compared with normal scalp, lesional scalp had higher clonality and more expanded CD8+ clones.

Sequencing relied on a cDNA template that was reverse transcribed from extracted RNA. Some clones are missing from TCRdb's copy, which holds only in-frame ones; the method was immunoSEQ multiplex PCR. The record shows 2,500 to 4,000 clones for this sample, with no singletons present. The sample was lesional skin. The clonotype was recovered from a C3H/HeJ mouse with alopecia areata. This line is of MHC haplotype H2-k.

Partial CDR3 DNA: TGTGCCAGCAGTGATTCTGGGGTACAAGAC. Its translation: CASSDSGVQD. The full CDR3 reads CASSDSGVQDTQYF. The chain couples TRBV13-3 to TRBJ2-5; tentative D call: TRBD2 (6 bases). The CDR3 is cut off 4 residues early in the read; its end comes from the germline J gene. This CDR3 region has 14 residues. The germline V gene encodes CDR1 NNHDY and CDR2 SYVADS. The V end lost 1 base, the J end lost 3 bases, and 9 bases lay between the germline ends.